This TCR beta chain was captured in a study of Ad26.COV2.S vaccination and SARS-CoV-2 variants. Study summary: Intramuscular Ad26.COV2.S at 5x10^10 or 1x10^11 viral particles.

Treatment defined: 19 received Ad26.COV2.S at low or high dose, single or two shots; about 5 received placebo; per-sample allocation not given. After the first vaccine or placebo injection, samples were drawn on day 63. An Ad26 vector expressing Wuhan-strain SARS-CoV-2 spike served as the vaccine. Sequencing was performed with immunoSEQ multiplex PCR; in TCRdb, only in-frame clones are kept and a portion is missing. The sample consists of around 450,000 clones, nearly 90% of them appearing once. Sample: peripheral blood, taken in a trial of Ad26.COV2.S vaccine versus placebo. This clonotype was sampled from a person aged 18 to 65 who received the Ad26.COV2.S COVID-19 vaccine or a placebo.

This CDR3 is CASSLRVSTDTQYF. CDR3 bases: TGTGCCAGCAGCTTGAGGGTTAGCACAGATACGCAGTATTTT. The chain couples TRBV11-2 to TRBJ2-3, with a possible D match to TRBD2 (5 bases). The CDR3 sequence is 14 residues long. Germline V lookup: CDR1 SGHAT, CDR2 FQNNGV. The ends were cut back, 3 bases at V and 0 bases at J, with 7 bases in the middle.